This passage covers 22 T cell receptor beta chains from one sample sequenced in a study of T cells in localized non-small cell lung cancer. This table comes from immunoSEQ multiplex PCR, and its TCRdb copy is limited to in-frame clones, with some not included. Of around 69,000 clones listed, 90% were seen once; the top ten hold almost 2%. The sample was peripheral blood, taken before any cancer treatment. Receptors originate from a woman between 35 and 75 years old with stage I lung adenocarcinoma.

The gene calls are TRBV6-1 and TRBJ2-7; D gene uncertain. V lost 5 bases and J 3 bases, leaving 14 bases between the germline ends. This CDR3 has 14 amino acids. Germline V gene sequence: CDR1 MNHNS, CDR2 SASEGT. CDR3 in amino acids: CASSLSLGVYEQYF. For the CDR3, the DNA is TGTGCCAGCAGTCTCTCGTTAGGAGTCTACGAGCAGTACTTC.

The CDR3 coding sequence is TGTGCCAGTAGTACCGGCCCGACTAGCGGGAGCAGGGATGAGCAGTTCTTC. Amino acid sequence: CASSTGPTSGSRDEQFF. The V gene is TRBV19, the J gene TRBJ2-1; 12 nucleotides match TRBD2. J gave up 8 bases and V 4 bases, and 12 bases lay outside the gene matches. CDR3 length: 17 residues. In germline, CDR1 is LNHDA, CDR2 SQIVND (reference sequence).

This chain connects TRBV19 to TRBJ1-6, with D unclear. Germline V gene lookup returns CDR1 LNHDA and CDR2 SQIVND (reference sequence). V lost 7 bases to trimming and J lost 7 bases, with 14 bases between them. CDR3 length equals 14 residues. The chain's CDR3 is CASKRDNGNSPLHF. The CDR3 DNA sequence: TGTGCCAGTAAACGGGATAATGGAAATTCACCCCTCCACTTT.

This rearrangement joins TRBV18 to TRBJ1-2; D perhaps matches TRBD1 (6 bases). This CDR3 region has 15 residues. CDR1 and CDR2 from the germline V gene are KGHSH and LQKENI. V was cut by 2 bases and J by 1 base, with 11 bases left in between. CDR3 sequence reads: CASSPDRDINYGYTF. CDR3 coding DNA: TGTGCCAGCTCACCAGACCGGGACATTAACTATGGCTACACCTTC.

The chain employs TRBV25-1 and TRBJ2-5, with TRBD1 matching 7 bases. CDR1 and CDR2 (germline): MGHDK, SYGVNS. The ends lost 3 bases at V and 2 bases at J; junction bases unmatched: 0. This CDR3 contains 13 residues. The CDR3 nucleotides are TGTGCCAGCAGTGAGACAGGGCAAGAGACCCAGTACTTC. Residues: CASSETGQETQYF.

The chain has TRBV28 and TRBJ2-1; 10 bases line up with TRBD1. V lost 11 bases, J lost 5 bases, and 12 bases stayed unmatched. CDR3 length: 15 amino acids. The germline V gene has CDR1 MDHEN and CDR2 SYDVKM. For the CDR3, the DNA is TGTGCCGTCTATGCGGGGACAGGGGACCACAATGAGCAGTTCTTC. It yields the protein CAVYAGTGDHNEQFF.

The V and J genes are TRBV9 and TRBJ2-7; 7 nucleotides line up with TRBD1. V lost 0 bases, J lost 4 bases, and 10 bases stayed unmatched. Germline V CDR1 and CDR2: SGDLS, YYNGEE. The CDR3 contains 16 residues. CDR3 sequence: CASSVGLVRGIYEQYF. The DNA of the CDR3 is TGTGCCAGCAGCGTAGGATTGGTCAGGGGGATATACGAGCAGTACTTC. Using reference TRBV9 and TRBJ2-7 for the parts outside the CDR3, the full variable domain is DSGVTQTPKHLITATGQRVTLRCSPRSGDLSVYWYQQSLDQGLQFLIQYYNGEERAKGNILERFSAQQFPDLHSELNLSSLELGDSALYFCASSVGLVRGIYEQYFGPGTRLTVT.

This clone came up a few times. J is TRBJ1-1 and V is TRBV7-2; D is possibly TRBD1 (5 bases). Germline CDR1 SGHTA, CDR2 FQGNSA. The V and J ends lost 4 bases and 0 bases respectively, with 6 bases between them. The CDR3 runs 13 residues. In DNA, the CDR3 is TGTGCCAGCAGCTCGACAGTGAACACTGAAGCTTTCTTT. This codes for CASSSTVNTEAFF.

This clone was detected a few times. V is TRBV18 and J is TRBJ1-4; TRBD1 matches at 7 bases. Germline V lookup: CDR1 KGHSH, CDR2 LQKENI. The CDR3 spans 13 residues. The junction had 0 bases not matched to a gene; V was cut back by 0 bases and J by 8 bases. The CDR3 DNA sequence: TGTGCCAGCTCACCACCGACAGGGGAAAAACTGTTTTTT. It translates to CASSPPTGEKLFF.

The chain uses TRBV6-5 and TRBJ1-1; possible D gene TRBD1, 6 bases. CDR1 is MNHEY, CDR2 SVGAGI, per germline. The CDR3 contains 15 residues. V lost 6 bases, J lost 3 bases, and 17 bases lay in between. In nucleotides, the CDR3 is TGTGCCAGCAGAACACAGGGAATACCCGACACTGAAGCTTTCTTT. Residues: CASRTQGIPDTEAFF.

The rearrangement uses TRBV7-2 and TRBJ1-1; D uncertain. The CDR3 is made up of 12 amino acids. Germline V lookup: CDR1 SGHTA, CDR2 FQGNSA. V shed 5 bases and J shed 4 bases, with 8 bases lying between them. The CDR3 coding sequence is TGTGCCAGCAGCCCTGGGCTCACTGAAGCTTTCTTT. It encodes CASSPGLTEAFF. The variable domain in full, with the rest retrieved from reference TRBV7-2 and TRBJ1-1, is GAGVSQSPSNKVTEKGKDVELRCDPISGHTALYWYRQSLGQGLEFLIYFQGNSAPDKSGLPSDRFSAERTGGSVSTLTIQRTQQEDSAVYLCASSPGLTEAFFGQGTRLTVV.

J is TRBJ2-7 and V is TRBV1; the table's D gene call, TRBD1, was not cross checked with the DNA. TRBV1 is designated a pseudogene. The CDR3 has 16 amino acids. The CDR3: CTSSQGLDRGGNEQYF. In DNA form, the CDR3 reads TGCACCAGCAGCCAGGGACTTGACAGGGGAGGAAACGAGCAGTACTTC.

This clone was recorded only once. The chain joins TRBV27 to TRBJ2-7, with D tentatively TRBD1 (6 bases). Trimming removed 6 bases at V and 6 bases at J, with 12 bases between. This CDR3 spans 12 amino acids. Germline CDR1 is MNHEY and CDR2 is SMNVEV (reference sequence). DNA of the CDR3: TGTGCCAGCAGCCTAGGGGGAGTCGAGCAGTACTTC. Translation gives CASSLGGVEQYF.

This chain uses TRBV18 with TRBJ2-1, with TRBD2 as a possible D gene (5 bases). Germline V gives CDR1 KGHSH, CDR2 LQKENI. The CDR3 has 14 residues. Between the trimmed V and J ends, which lost 0 bases and 8 bases, there was a span of 11 bases. CDR3: CASSPPGNRDEQFF. DNA for the CDR3: TGTGCCAGCTCACCACCCGGGAATCGAGATGAGCAGTTCTTC.

V is TRBV28 and J is TRBJ1-1; TRBD1 might be the D (6 bases). The CDR3 is 13 residues long. V was clipped by 5 bases and J by 1 base, with 8 bases between them. Germline V gene lookup returns CDR1 MDHEN and CDR2 SYDVKM. This CDR3 reads CASSPTGNTEAFF. In DNA, the CDR3 is TGTGCCAGCAGTCCGACAGGGAACACTGAAGCTTTCTTT.

This chain connects TRBV7-6 to TRBJ2-3; D uncertain. Germline assignment: CDR1 SGHVS and CDR2 FNYEAQ. Trimming pared 2 bases from V and 2 bases from J, leaving 11 bases between. The CDR3 consists of 15 residues. As DNA, the CDR3 is TGTGCCAGCAGCTTAATGGGTCGATCCACAGATACGCAGTATTTT. Protein sequence: CASSLMGRSTDTQYF.

The chain employs TRBV29-1 and TRBJ2-7; 11 bases match TRBD1. This CDR3 contains 14 residues. Germline CDR1 is SQVTM and CDR2 is ANQGSEA. J lost 6 bases, V lost 6 bases, and 10 bases had no gene match. The CDR3 protein is CSVGQGAQIGEQYF. CDR3 DNA: TGCAGCGTAGGACAGGGGGCGCAGATCGGCGAGCAGTACTTC.

The CDR3 nucleotides read TGTGCCAGCAGCTTAAATGGTCAGGGGGCGTCTGAAGCTTTCTTT. As protein: CASSLNGQGASEAFF. The chain has TRBV7-3 and TRBJ1-1; 8 bases line up with TRBD1. V gave up 1 base and J gave up 6 bases; unmatched junction bases: 7. The CDR3 totals 15 residues. Germline-derived CDR1 and CDR2 are SGHTA and FQGTGA.

CDR3 residues: CASSLEAFRTDTQYF. The DNA of the CDR3 is TGTGCCAGCAGCTTAGAAGCATTCCGCACAGATACGCAGTATTTT. V usage is TRBV11-2 and J usage is TRBJ2-3; D unclear. The CDR3 covers 15 residues. V was trimmed by 0 bases and J by 1 base, leaving 8 bases between them. The germline V gene has CDR1 SGHAT and CDR2 FQNNGV. The complete variable domain, with remaining parts taken from reference TRBV11-2 and TRBJ2-3, reads EAGVAQSPRYKIIEKRQSVAFWCNPISGHATLYWYQQILGQGPKLLIQFQNNGVVDDSQLPKDRFSAERLKGVDSTLKIQPAKLEDSAVYLCASSLEAFRTDTQYFGPGTRLTVL.

V gene TRBV29-1 combines with J gene TRBJ1-3; no clear D. The CDR3 covers 14 residues. CDR1 is SQVTM, CDR2 ANQGSEA, per germline. V was cut by 3 bases and J by 0 bases, with 9 bases left in between. The CDR3 DNA sequence: TGCAGCGTTGAGTCGATGTACTCTGGAAACACCATATATTTT. Amino acid sequence: CSVESMYSGNTIYF.

The rearrangement joins TRBV5-8 to TRBJ1-1; D not certain. The CDR3 runs 11 residues. Germline V gene sequence: CDR1 SGHTS, CDR2 YDEGEE. The V end lost 2 bases, the J end lost 8 bases, and 7 bases lay between the germline ends. CDR3 in amino acids: CASSFDGEAFF. The CDR3 DNA is TGTGCCAGCAGCTTCGACGGCGAAGCTTTCTTT.

V gene TRBV5-1 combines with J gene TRBJ1-1; D ambiguous. The germline V gene encodes CDR1 SGHRS and CDR2 YFSETQ. Trimming shortened V by 3 bases and J by 3 bases, and 12 bases separated the two germline ends. CDR3 size: 14 residues. The CDR3 DNA reads as TGCGCCAGCAGCTCTACTCACACCGACACTGAAGCTTTCTTT. Amino acids: CASSSTHTDTEAFF.